A selection of T cell receptor beta chains follows, all from one sample in a study of blood T cell repertoires in COVID-19. Here immunoSEQ multiplex PCR was the method, and the copy in TCRdb shows in-frame clones only, minus some. The data contain some 170,000 clones, roughly 84% of them singletons. Sequencing was performed on PBMCs or T cells enriched from blood (not recorded which). All receptors derive from a man aged 45 to 65 who had recovered from COVID-19. Both conserved end residues are part of each CDR3.

j_gene: TRBJ2-1; v_gene: TRBV5-1; len: 15; CDR3aa: CASSVGGTKANEQFF
j_gene: TRBJ1-1; v_gene: TRBV18; len: 13; CDR3aa: CASSLDKNTEAFF
j_gene: TRBJ2-7; v_gene: TRBV27; len: 14; CDR3aa: CASSKQGNSYEQYF
j_gene: TRBJ2-1; v_gene: TRBV30; len: 14; CDR3aa: CAHAPGSHLNEQFF
j_gene: TRBJ1-2; v_gene: TRBV2; len: 11; CDR3aa: CASSDTEGYTF
j_gene: TRBJ2-7; v_gene: TRBV7-6; len: 17; CDR3aa: CASSRTSGGTSSYEQYF
j_gene: TRBJ2-7; v_gene: TRBV30; len: 14; CDR3aa: CAWSKGQGIYEQYF
j_gene: TRBJ1-1; v_gene: TRBV6-1; len: 15; CDR3aa: CASSSMTGGSTEAFF
j_gene: TRBJ1-1; v_gene: TRBV27; len: 15; CDR3aa: CASKDREVGGTEAFF
j_gene: TRBJ2-5; v_gene: TRBV13; len: 17; CDR3aa: CASSPGTSGGRQETQYF
j_gene: TRBJ2-1; v_gene: TRBV3-1/TRBV3-2; len: 17; CDR3aa: CASSQDFTERGNGEQFF
j_gene: TRBJ2-7; v_gene: TRBV19; len: 14; CDR3aa: CASSPRGVTYEQYF
j_gene: TRBJ2-5; v_gene: TRBV12-2; len: 15; CDR3aa: CASRQDGAVQETQYF
j_gene: TRBJ1-2; v_gene: TRBV18; len: 14; CDR3aa: CASSPGADNYGYTF
j_gene: TRBJ2-7; v_gene: TRBV9; len: 15; CDR3aa: CASSVEGLAAGGQYF
j_gene: TRBJ2-5; v_gene: TRBV7-8; len: 16; CDR3aa: CASSPWTGGNQETQYF
j_gene: TRBJ1-2; v_gene: TRBV27; len: 14; CDR3aa: CASSFLQGTEGYTF
j_gene: TRBJ2-7; v_gene: TRBV12-3/TRBV12-4; len: 13; CDR3aa: CASSFRRDYEQYF
j_gene: TRBJ1-6; v_gene: TRBV21-1; len: 16; CDR3aa: CASKITRDRAYSPLHF
j_gene: TRBJ2-1; v_gene: TRBV4-1; len: 16; CDR3aa: CASSQDLRGTNNEQFF
j_gene: TRBJ1-5; v_gene: TRBV18; len: 17; CDR3aa: CASSPSGLQGSNQPQHF
j_gene: TRBJ2-7; v_gene: TRBV6-5; len: 15; CDR3aa: CASSLGNRQGQRRYF
j_gene: TRBJ1-1; v_gene: TRBV3-1/TRBV3-2; len: 18; CDR3aa: CASSQATGTGRVNTEAFF
j_gene: TRBJ1-5; v_gene: TRBV10-1; len: 12; CDR3aa: CASRDSDQPQHF
j_gene: TRBJ1-1; v_gene: TRBV6-5; len: 15; CDR3aa: CASSYGLEMNTEAFF
j_gene: TRBJ2-1; v_gene: TRBV27; len: 13; CDR3aa: CASSLPPYNEQFF
j_gene: TRBJ2-7; v_gene: TRBV18; len: 15; CDR3aa: CASSPGAQGPYEQYF
j_gene: TRBJ2-1; v_gene: TRBV3-1/TRBV3-2; len: 15; CDR3aa: CASSQRGRVENEQFF
j_gene: TRBJ1-4; v_gene: TRBV18; len: 16; CDR3aa: CASSLRQGKINEKLFF
j_gene: TRBJ1-5; v_gene: TRBV2; len: 14; CDR3aa: CASRGQGAWQPQHF
j_gene: TRBJ2-7; v_gene: TRBV27; len: 16; CDR3aa: CASSFRKGLADDEQYF
j_gene: TRBJ2-3; v_gene: TRBV2; len: 15; CDR3aa: CASILSGGAGDTQYF
j_gene: TRBJ2-7; v_gene: TRBV6-5; len: 14; CDR3aa: CASGKTGLDYEQYF
j_gene: TRBJ2-5; v_gene: TRBV5-1; len: 14; CDR3aa: CASSLGGGRETQYF
j_gene: TRBJ1-1; v_gene: TRBV5-1; len: 14; CDR3aa: CASSDGHRNTEAFF
j_gene: TRBJ2-7; v_gene: TRBV5-1; len: 16; CDR3aa: CASSLDGVGGGYEQYF
j_gene: TRBJ1-1; v_gene: TRBV5-4; len: 13; CDR3aa: CASSLQGGTEAFF
j_gene: TRBJ1-2; v_gene: TRBV30; len: 14; CDR3aa: CASSRTGGWYGYTF
j_gene: TRBJ1-2; v_gene: TRBV3-1/TRBV3-2; len: 14; CDR3aa: CASSQLVTGPLVTF
j_gene: TRBJ1-2; v_gene: TRBV7-9; len: 17; CDR3aa: CASSLDRDKVPNYGYTF
j_gene: TRBJ2-2; v_gene: TRBV27; len: 15; CDR3aa: CASSIGGAGTGELFF
j_gene: TRBJ1-3; v_gene: TRBV2; len: 15; CDR3aa: CASSAGTGPGNTIYF
j_gene: TRBJ2-7; v_gene: TRBV5-1; len: 15; CDR3aa: CASSLALGTTGEQYF
j_gene: TRBJ1-3; v_gene: TRBV12-5; len: 15; CDR3aa: CASGLDQGSGNTIYF
j_gene: TRBJ2-1; v_gene: TRBV12-3/TRBV12-4; len: 13; CDR3aa: CASRTTGGHEQFF
j_gene: TRBJ2-1; v_gene: TRBV9; len: 14; CDR3aa: CASTVGGSNHEQFF
j_gene: TRBJ1-4; v_gene: TRBV5-1; len: 16; CDR3aa: CASSLAGQRNNEKLFF
j_gene: TRBJ1-5; v_gene: TRBV19; len: 15; CDR3aa: CATAQGARSNQPQHF
j_gene: TRBJ2-7; v_gene: TRBV3-1/TRBV3-2; len: 15; CDR3aa: CASSQGGGARYEQYF
j_gene: TRBJ2-1; v_gene: TRBV5-1; len: 15; CDR3aa: CASSLGGARDNEQFF
j_gene: TRBJ1-4; v_gene: TRBV7-2; len: 15; CDR3aa: CASSRLLGTAEKLFF
j_gene: TRBJ2-7; v_gene: TRBV5-3; len: 14; CDR3aa: CARSLVQSWDRVFF
j_gene: TRBJ1-1; v_gene: TRBV18; len: 12; CDR3aa: CASSGATTEAFF
j_gene: TRBJ2-5; v_gene: TRBV21-1; len: 13; CDR3aa: CASSVRDSGTQYF
j_gene: TRBJ2-7; v_gene: TRBV9; len: 13; CDR3aa: CASSGQAAYEQYF
j_gene: TRBJ2-3; v_gene: TRBV18; len: 16; CDR3aa: CASSTGLAGGSDTQYF
j_gene: TRBJ1-1; v_gene: TRBV2; len: 13; CDR3aa: CASSDTGVTEAFF
j_gene: TRBJ1-4; v_gene: TRBV7-9; len: 16; CDR3aa: CASSLATGGTNEKLFF
j_gene: TRBJ2-5; v_gene: TRBV7-2; len: 15; CDR3aa: CASSLGGLLQETQYF